Presented here are 27 T cell receptor beta chains from one specimen sequenced in a study of blood T cell repertoires in COVID-19. The method was immunoSEQ multiplex PCR; TCRdb's version includes in-frame clones alone and lacks a portion of them. The profile shows some 110,000 clones, approximately 90% of them singletons. Material for sequencing was peripheral blood. These receptors all come from a human donor in a cohort sampled during active COVID-19.

The rearrangement joins TRBV2 to TRBJ1-1; 8 bases are a match to TRBD1. The J segment lost 0 bases and the V segment lost 5 bases, leaving 2 bases of the junction unmatched. This CDR3 is 14 amino acids long. The V gene's germline CDR1 is SNHLY and CDR2 FYNNEI. The CDR3: CASSRTGMNTEAFF. CDR3 nucleotide sequence: TGTGCCAGCAGTCGGACAGGGATGAACACTGAAGCTTTCTTT.

The rearrangement joins TRBV10-3 to TRBJ1-3, with TRBD1 identical over 10 bases. Trimming at V came to 4 bases and at J to 4 bases, leaving 4 bases not matched to a gene. The CDR3 consists of 15 residues. Looked up from germline, CDR1 is ENHRY and CDR2 is SYGVKD. The DNA for the CDR3 is TGTGCCATCAGTGCCCGGACAGGGGGAGGAAACACCATATATTTT. As protein: CAISARTGGGNTIYF.

Comments on this clone: Other DNA variants within this sample encode the same CDR3. The chain joins TRBV6-5 to TRBJ2-7; TRBD2 matches 7 bases. This CDR3 has 13 amino acids. With V trimmed by 6 bases and J by 2 bases, 4 bases remained unmatched. Germline CDR1 is MNHEY and CDR2 is SVGAGI. CDR3 region: CASSPAGTYEQYF. As DNA, the CDR3 is TGTGCCAGCAGCCCAGCGGGGACCTACGAGCAGTACTTC.

The rearrangement joins TRBV28 to TRBJ2-7, with D tentatively TRBD2 (6 bases). Germline V CDR1 and CDR2: MDHEN, SYDVKM. The CDR3 length is 13 residues. V lost 3 bases to trimming and J lost 2 bases, with 8 bases between them. The CDR3 nucleotides are TGTGCCAGCAGTTTTAGCGGTACCTACGAGCAGTACTTC. Amino acids: CASSFSGTYEQYF.

This clone was counted a single time. The chain couples TRBV11-2 to TRBJ2-3, with D maybe TRBD2 (5 bases). This CDR3 is 14 amino acids long. V lost 3 bases and J 0 bases, leaving 7 bases between the germline ends. In germline, CDR1 is SGHAT, CDR2 FQNNGV. CDR3 residues: CASSFPGSTDTQYF. CDR3 coding DNA: TGTGCCAGCAGCTTCCCGGGAAGCACAGATACGCAGTATTTT.

The chain combines TRBV6-6 with TRBJ2-7; 12 nucleotides match TRBD2. The CDR3 contains 15 residues. Trimming removed 6 bases from V and 1 base from J; junction bases left unmatched: 4. Germline V lookup: CDR1 MNHNY, CDR2 SVGAGI (reference sequence). Here the CDR3 DNA reads TGTGCCAGCAGACCAGGACTAGCGGGATCCTACGAGCAGTACTTC. Protein: CASRPGLAGSYEQYF.

The genes are TRBV19 and TRBJ1-5, with 8 bases aligning to TRBD1. In germline, CDR1 is LNHDA, CDR2 SQIVND (reference sequence). V shed 1 base and J 2 bases; nucleotides not matched to a gene: 19. CDR3 length: 21 residues. The CDR3 DNA reads TGTGCCAGTAGTATAGTTCGTTCCCTTCAGAGAACGGACAGGGGCAATCAGCCCCAGCATTTT. As protein: CASSIVRSLQRTDRGNQPQHF.

The V and J genes are TRBV5-1 and TRBJ2-5; 9 positions match TRBD2. Germline CDR1 and CDR2: SGHRS and YFSETQ. This CDR3 has 17 residues. J lost 1 base, V lost 0 bases, and 7 bases had no gene match. The CDR3 nucleotides read TGCGCCAGCAGCTTGGCCCGGGAGCGGGGGGTCCAAGAGACCCAGTACTTC. Its protein product is CASSLARERGVQETQYF.

This sequence joins TRBV18 and TRBJ2-7, with D possibly TRBD2 on 7 matching bases. Looked up from germline, CDR1 is KGHSH and CDR2 is LQKENI. Trimming shortened V by 1 base and J by 5 bases, and 15 bases separated the two germline ends. The CDR3 extends over 15 amino acids. The CDR3 nucleotides read TGTGCCAGCTCACCACTGGGGGGGCCTGGAAACGAGCAGTACTTC. Protein sequence: CASSPLGGPGNEQYF.

This clone has just one count. The rearrangement joins TRBV25-1 to TRBJ2-3; TRBD2 aligns across 8 bases. Germline lookup yields CDR1 MGHDK and CDR2 SYGVNS. The length of the CDR3 is 17 residues. V lost 4 bases to trimming and J lost 6 bases; unmatched junction nucleotides: 15. The CDR3 loop is CASSAITPAGAGDTQYF. CDR3 nucleotide sequence: TGTGCCAGCAGTGCTATTACGCCAGCGGGGGCGGGGGATACGCAGTATTTT.

The rearrangement uses TRBV7-3 and TRBJ2-7; the D gene is possibly TRBD1 (6 bases). CDR1 is SGHTA, CDR2 FQGTGA, per germline. V lost 2 bases and J 6 bases, leaving 11 bases between the germline ends. The CDR3 runs to 13 residues. In nucleotides, the CDR3 is TGTGCCAGCAGCTTATCTCGACAGGCCGAGCAGTACTTC. Translating gives CASSLSRQAEQYF. Looking up the rest from reference TRBV7-3 and TRBJ2-7 gives the full variable domain: GAGVSQTPSNKVTEKGKYVELRCDPISGHTALYWYRQSLGQGPEFLIYFQGTGAADDSGLPNDRFFAVRPEGSVSTLKIQRTERGDSAVYLCASSLSRQAEQYFGPGTRLTVT.

The chain is built from TRBV11-3 and TRBJ2-3, with a tentative D call TRBD1 (5 bases). CDR1 SGHNT and CDR2 YENEEA come from the germline V gene. V dropped 2 bases and J dropped 2 bases, with 14 bases sitting between them. The CDR3 has 16 amino acids. This CDR3 is CASSLTFGQATDTQYF. In nucleotides, the CDR3 is TGTGCCAGCAGCTTAACCTTTGGACAAGCCACAGATACGCAGTATTTT. Complete variable domain (other parts from reference TRBV11-3 and TRBJ2-3): EAGVVQSPRYKIIEKKQPVAFWCNPISGHNTLYWYLQNLGQGPELLIRYENEEAVDDSQLPKDRFSAERLKGVDSTLKIQPAELGDSAVYLCASSLTFGQATDTQYFGPGTRLTVL.

The chain is built from TRBV7-2 and TRBJ2-1; 11 nucleotides agree with TRBD2. There are 15 residues in the CDR3. Trimming at V came to 0 bases and at J to 13 bases, leaving 8 bases not matched to a gene. Germline assignment: CDR1 SGHTA and CDR2 FQGNSA. The CDR3 region has the DNA TGTGCCAGCAGCTTAGCGGAGACTAGCGGGGCTGGTCAGTTCTTC. Its translation is CASSLAETSGAGQFF.

J is TRBJ2-2 and V is TRBV13; 9 bases are a match to TRBD2. Germline lookup yields CDR1 PRHDT and CDR2 FYEKMQ (reference sequence). CDR3 length: 18 residues. The J segment lost 5 bases and the V segment lost 0 bases, leaving 10 bases of the junction unmatched. CDR3 sequence (DNA): TGTGCCAGCAGCTTAGGCCAAGTAGCGGGGGCTGGGACCGGGGAGCTGTTTTTT. This codes for CASSLGQVAGAGTGELFF.

The gene calls are TRBV12-5 and TRBJ2-1; D may be TRBD1 (5 bases). Germline V gene data show CDR1 as LGHNT and CDR2 as FRNRAP. V was trimmed by 1 base and J by 6 bases, leaving 13 bases between them. CDR3 length: 15 residues. The CDR3 is CASGLGPQGGNEQFF. In DNA form, the CDR3 reads TGTGCTAGTGGTTTGGGGCCCCAGGGCGGCAATGAGCAGTTCTTC.

In nucleotides, the CDR3 is TGTGCCAGTAGTATCCGGGACAGGGGGGAGCAGTATTTT. Residues: CASSIRDRGEQYF. V usage is TRBV19 and J usage is TRBJ2-3; 11 bases fit TRBD1. V lost 3 bases and J lost 11; bases outside the gene matches: 4. CDR3 length equals 13 residues. CDR1 and CDR2 from the germline V gene are LNHDA and SQIVND (reference sequence). Complete variable domain (other parts from reference TRBV19 and TRBJ2-3): DGGITQSPKYLFRKEGQNVTLSCEQNLNHDAMYWYRQDPGQGLRLIYYSQIVNDFQKGDIAEGYSVSREKKESFPLTVTSAQKNPTAFYLCASSIRDRGEQYFGPGTRLTVL.

This rearrangement joins TRBV9 to TRBJ2-3; possibly TRBD1 for D (5 bases). This CDR3 spans 16 amino acids. The germline V gene has CDR1 SGDLS and CDR2 YYNGEE. V dropped 0 bases and J dropped 3 bases, with 14 bases sitting between them. As DNA, the CDR3 is TGTGCCAGCAGCGTAGTGGGTAGGGGAAGGACAGATACGCAGTATTTT. It codes for CASSVVGRGRTDTQYF.

This clone was found a few times. J is TRBJ2-7 and V is TRBV28, with TRBD2 matching over 7 bases. CDR1 MDHEN and CDR2 SYDVKM come from the germline V gene. The CDR3 has 15 residues. The V gene end was trimmed by 1 base and the J gene end by 4 bases; junction bases not matched to a gene: 7. CDR3 in amino acids: CASSLLGGSLYEQYF. In DNA, the CDR3 is TGTGCCAGCAGTTTATTAGGCGGGAGCCTTTACGAGCAGTACTTC.

The chain combines TRBV15 with TRBJ1-1; TRBD1 matches at 8 bases. CDR3 length: 15 residues. V lost 4 bases, J lost 6 bases, and 10 bases stayed unmatched. Germline V gene sequence: CDR1 LNHNV, CDR2 YYDKDF (reference sequence). The CDR3: CATSTSGGLGAEAFF. DNA of the CDR3: TGTGCCACCAGCACCTCAGGGGGCTTGGGAGCTGAAGCTTTCTTT.

The chain has TRBV28 and TRBJ1-2; D is possibly TRBD1 (5 bases). Trimming stripped 8 bases from V and 0 bases from J, with 7 bases between. Germline values: CDR1 MDHEN, CDR2 SYDVKM. This CDR3 has 12 residues. DNA for the CDR3: TGTGCCAGCCAGGGTTCTAACTATGGCTACACCTTC. Its protein product is CASQGSNYGYTF.

V usage is TRBV7-9 and J usage is TRBJ1-5, with TRBD1 matching 11 bases. CDR1 is SEHNR and CDR2 is FQNEAQ in the germline V gene (reference sequence). J lost 0 bases, V lost 1 base, and 5 bases had no gene match. This CDR3 comprises 18 residues. CDR3 in amino acids: CASSLGDRGTYSNQPQHF. DNA of the CDR3: TGTGCCAGCAGCTTAGGGGACAGGGGGACCTATAGCAATCAGCCCCAGCATTTT.

The chain employs TRBV6-5 and TRBJ2-2; TRBD2 agrees at 7 bases. The germline V gene has CDR1 MNHEY and CDR2 SVGAGI. V dropped 6 bases and J dropped 1; count of bases not matched to a gene: 5. CDR3 length: 15 residues. CDR3: CASRKPSGNTGELFF. CDR3 sequence (DNA): TGTGCCAGCAGAAAACCTAGCGGGAACACCGGGGAGCTGTTTTTT.

The CDR3, as DNA: TGTGCCAGCAGCCCCTTGGGGGGGAGGGAGACCCAGTACTTC. Amino acid sequence: CASSPLGGRETQYF. J is TRBJ2-5 and V is TRBV11-3; the match to TRBD2 covers 7 bases. Trimming cost V 5 bases and J 5 bases; bases outside gene matches: 8. The CDR3 length is 14 residues. Germline V CDR1 and CDR2: SGHNT, YENEEA. Full variable domain (outside the CDR3, taken from reference TRBV11-3 and TRBJ2-5): EAGVVQSPRYKIIEKKQPVAFWCNPISGHNTLYWYLQNLGQGPELLIRYENEEAVDDSQLPKDRFSAERLKGVDSTLKIQPAELGDSAVYLCASSPLGGRETQYFGPGTRLLVL.

V gene TRBV5-1 combines with J gene TRBJ2-3; TRBD1 is a possible D gene (6 bases). This CDR3 region has 15 residues. Per germline, CDR1 SGHRS and CDR2 YFSETQ. V lost 0 bases and J lost 3, with 11 bases in between. CDR3 nucleotide sequence: TGCGCCAGCAGCTTGGGTGGGGGCTTGACAGATACGCAGTATTTT. This encodes CASSLGGGLTDTQYF. The whole variable domain, filled in from reference TRBV5-1 and TRBJ2-3, reads KAGVTQTPRYLIKTRGQQVTLSCSPISGHRSVSWYQQTPGQGLQFLFEYFSETQRNKGNFPGRFSGRQFSNSRSEMNVSTLELGDSALYLCASSLGGGLTDTQYFGPGTRLTVL.

The rearrangement uses TRBV5-1 and TRBJ2-5, with D uncertain. Germline V gives CDR1 SGHRS, CDR2 YFSETQ. The CDR3 spans 15 residues. V was cut by 4 bases and J by 2 bases, with 15 bases left in between. The CDR3 is CASSASIDLQETQYF. The CDR3 region has the DNA TGCGCCAGCAGCGCCTCGATAGATCTTCAAGAGACCCAGTACTTC. Drawing the rest from reference TRBV5-1 and TRBJ2-5, the complete variable domain is KAGVTQTPRYLIKTRGQQVTLSCSPISGHRSVSWYQQTPGQGLQFLFEYFSETQRNKGNFPGRFSGRQFSNSRSEMNVSTLELGDSALYLCASSASIDLQETQYFGPGTRLLVL.

This clone came up once. CDR3 nucleotides: TGTGCCAGTAGTACCGGCGGGACAGGGGTAGGTGATACGCAGTATTTT. Amino acids: CASSTGGTGVGDTQYF. J is TRBJ2-3 and V is TRBV19; 10 bases fit TRBD1. Germline trimming cut 4 bases from V and 6 bases from J; bases unmatched to any gene: 10. Germline lookup yields CDR1 LNHDA and CDR2 SQIVND (reference sequence). This CDR3 spans 16 amino acids.

This rearrangement joins TRBV28 to TRBJ1-1; D not certain. The V gene lost 6 bases and the J gene lost 5 bases, with 13 bases spanning the gap. The germline V gene encodes CDR1 MDHEN and CDR2 SYDVKM. The length of the CDR3 is 13 residues. In DNA, the CDR3 is TGTGCCAGCAGCTCTCGCCTTCGGACTGAAGCTTTCTTT. This encodes CASSSRLRTEAFF.